This T cell receptor (beta chain) was identified during a study of cytomegalovirus exposure and HLA in healthy donors. The ends were cut back, 3 bases at V and 1 base at J, with 10 bases in the middle. The germline V gene encodes CDR1 ENHRY and CDR2 SYGVKD. The CDR3 extends over 15 amino acids. The primer mix had 60 Vbeta and 13 Jbeta primers. Sequencing used immunoSEQ multiplex PCR; TCRdb keeps in-frame clones, though not all of them. With tens of thousands of clones in the sample, the ten largest clones hold approximately 1.6%. What was sequenced was PBMCs. This sequence joins TRBV10-3 and TRBJ1-5, with D maybe TRBD1 (6 bases). The source of this sequence is a woman in her twenties or thirties in good health and CMV-seronegative. The CDR3 region is CAISDRGRSNQPQHF. The CDR3 DNA follows: TGTGCCATCAGTGACAGGGGAAGGAGCAATCAGCCCCAGCATTTT.